Listed here are 10 T cell receptor beta chains from one sample, sequenced in a study of beta chain features in type 1 diabetes. Investigators reverse transcribed all isolated RNA, so they sequenced expressed TCRB transcripts. Sequencing used immunoSEQ multiplex PCR; TCRdb keeps in-frame clones, though not all of them. The repertoire has approximately 340,000 clones, more than 12% of them found once; the top ten carry approximately 0.019%. The specimen sequenced was naive CD4+ T cells from blood. The receptor set was obtained from a woman between 18 and 29 years old in good health.

This chain links TRBV18 with TRBJ2-7; TRBD2 matches at 10 bases. Per the germline V gene, CDR1 is KGHSH and CDR2 is LQKENI. The trim removed 0 bases at V and 6 bases at J, leaving 5 bases unmatched. The length of the CDR3 is 15 residues. Here the CDR3 reads CASSPPGLAAGEQYF. The CDR3 nucleotides read TGTGCCAGCTCACCACCCGGACTAGCGGCGGGCGAGCAGTACTTC.

V is TRBV9 and J is TRBJ2-3, with 11 bases identical to TRBD2. The CDR3 totals 18 residues. Trimming cost V 1 base and J 0 bases; bases outside gene matches: 7. The germline CDR1 and CDR2 sequences are SGDLS and YYNGEE. The CDR3: CASSVLAGGGSSTDTQYF. The CDR3 DNA reads TGTGCCAGCAGCGTACTAGCGGGAGGTGGGTCTAGCACAGATACGCAGTATTTT.

V and J are TRBV18 and TRBJ2-5, with a tentative D call TRBD2 (5 bases). CDR3 length equals 14 residues. Germline V lookup: CDR1 KGHSH, CDR2 LQKENI. Trimming stripped 3 bases from V and 2 bases from J, with 10 bases between. The CDR3 nucleotides are TGTGCCAGCTCACCTCCGGGGAAACAAGAGACCCAGTACTTC. Amino acids: CASSPPGKQETQYF.

This clone was counted between two and nine times. This sequence joins TRBV29-1 and TRBJ2-7, with 10 bases matching TRBD2. J gave up 2 bases and V 4 bases, and 2 bases lay outside the gene matches. The CDR3 is made up of 13 amino acids. The germline CDR1 and CDR2 sequences are SQVTM and ANQGSEA. The CDR3 protein is CSVGLAGAYEQYF. CDR3 DNA sequence: TGCAGCGTTGGGCTAGCGGGAGCCTACGAGCAGTACTTC.

To note about this clone: The junction departs from the called germline gene at one end, perhaps through a read error. The gene calls are TRBV18 and TRBJ1-2; 9 bases map to TRBD1. This CDR3 has 13 amino acids. The germline gives CDR1 KGHSH, CDR2 LQKENI. This CDR3 is CASSPPGQGSLSF. CDR3 nucleotide sequence: TGTGCCAGCTCACCTCCGGGACAGGGCTCATTATCCTTC.

J is TRBJ2-2 and V is TRBV5-8; 9 bases agree with TRBD1. Germline CDR1 SGHTS, CDR2 YDEGEE. V lost 8 bases, J lost 6 bases, and 8 bases stayed unmatched. The CDR3 has 14 amino acids. The CDR3 loop is CARSRQGGAGELFF. Written as DNA, the CDR3 is TGTGCCAGATCTCGACAGGGGGGAGCCGGGGAGCTGTTTTTT.

The J gene is TRBJ2-7, the V gene TRBV29-1, with TRBD1 matching 9 bases. V shed 1 base and J 1 base; nucleotides not matched to a gene: 2. The CDR3 is made up of 14 amino acids. Germline V gene data show CDR1 as SQVTM and CDR2 as ANQGSEA. The CDR3 is CSVEGGTGSYEQYF. The CDR3, as DNA: TGCAGCGTTGAAGGCGGGACAGGGTCCTACGAGCAGTACTTC.

In its sample, this clone was seen a few times. This rearrangement joins TRBV28 to TRBJ1-5, with 8 bases fitting TRBD1. V lost 4 bases to trimming and J lost 7 bases; unmatched junction nucleotides: 9. Germline V lookup: CDR1 MDHEN, CDR2 SYDVKM. The CDR3 extends over 15 amino acids. The CDR3 sequence: CASSSGDRGRQPQHF. CDR3 sequence (DNA): TGTGCCAGCAGTTCCGGAGACAGGGGACGGCAGCCCCAGCATTTT.

The rearrangement uses TRBV4-1 and TRBJ2-5; D possibly corresponds to TRBD2 (6 bases). Germline CDR1 reads MGHRA; CDR2 reads YSYEKL. The CDR3 sequence is 16 residues long. V was clipped by 1 base and J by 0 bases, with 12 bases between them. The CDR3 loop is CASSQGNSGYQETQYF. The CDR3 coding sequence is TGCGCCAGCAGCCAAGGGAATAGCGGATACCAAGAGACCCAGTACTTC.

V gene TRBV6-6 combines with J gene TRBJ1-5; 7 bases are a match to TRBD1. This CDR3 region has 15 residues. The trim removed 5 bases at V and 1 base at J, leaving 5 bases unmatched. CDR1 is MNHNY and CDR2 is SVGAGI in the germline V gene (reference sequence). The CDR3 spells CASSETGMSNQPQHF. The CDR3 DNA sequence: TGTGCCAGCAGTGAGACAGGGATGAGCAATCAGCCCCAGCATTTT.